This passage covers 9 T cell receptor beta chains from one sample sequenced in a study of control samples from healthy donors and cancer patients. The data were produced by immunoSEQ multiplex PCR, yet TCRdb's version contains in-frame clones alone and is incomplete. The sample has over 100,000 clones, 85% to 90% seen once. The sequenced sample consisted of blood. These TCRs come from a woman aged 45-65 years in good health.

This chain connects TRBV28 to TRBJ1-1; the D gene is possibly TRBD1 (5 bases). Germline CDR1 and CDR2: MDHEN and SYDVKM. The V end lost 6 bases, the J end lost 7 bases, and 24 bases lay between the germline ends. The CDR3 contains 16 residues. CDR3 loop: CASSLPLLDSLSEAFF. CDR3 bases: TGTGCCAGCAGCCTACCTTTATTAGACAGTCTTAGTGAAGCTTTCTTT.

This chain joins TRBV5-6 and TRBJ1-4; perhaps TRBD1 as D (6 bases). The germline V gene encodes CDR1 SGHDT and CDR2 YYEEEE. The CDR3 spans 16 residues. V lost 0 bases to trimming and J lost 12 bases, with 21 bases between them. DNA for the CDR3: TGTGCCAGCAGCTTGGTATCGGGGGCGAATCCGGAGGAACTGTTTTTT. It codes for CASSLVSGANPEELFF.

The rearrangement uses TRBV5-1 and TRBJ1-5; D possibly corresponds to TRBD1 (6 bases). V lost 7 bases and J lost 4, with 12 bases in between. Germline lookup yields CDR1 SGHRS and CDR2 YFSETQ. This CDR3 is 13 amino acids long. CDR3 coding DNA: TGCGCCAGCTCCCGGGACATTAATCAGCCCCAGCATTTT. Its protein product is CASSRDINQPQHF.

The rearrangement uses TRBV5-1 and TRBJ2-3; D is undetermined. The CDR3 has 15 residues. V gave up 5 bases and J gave up 0 bases, with 13 bases separating them. Germline V gene lookup returns CDR1 SGHRS and CDR2 YFSETQ. The CDR3 spells CASSSELSSTDTQYF. For the CDR3, the DNA is TGCGCCAGCAGTTCAGAACTGAGTAGCACAGATACGCAGTATTTT.

This sequence joins TRBV7-9 and TRBJ2-3, with a tentative D call TRBD2 (7 bases). CDR1 is SEHNR and CDR2 is FQNEAQ in the germline V gene (reference sequence). The germline V and J ends were trimmed by 5 bases and 4 bases, with 16 bases remaining between them. The CDR3 length is 15 residues. The CDR3 spells CASSARGAVADTQYF. The CDR3 region has the DNA TGTGCCAGCAGCGCCCGGGGGGCGGTAGCAGATACGCAGTATTTT.

This chain's CDR3 is CASSGLRDRLNYGYTF. The DNA for the CDR3 is TGCGCCAGCAGCGGTCTCCGGGACAGGCTTAACTATGGCTACACCTTC. V and J are TRBV10-2 and TRBJ1-2, with 8 nucleotides matching TRBD1. Looked up from germline, CDR1 is WSHSY and CDR2 is SAAADI. The CDR3 extends over 16 amino acids. J lost 1 base, V lost 6 bases, and 10 bases had no gene match.

The chain uses TRBV6-5 and TRBJ1-6, with TRBD1 matching 7 bases. The CDR3 loop spans 13 amino acids. Trimming took 7 bases from V and 7 from J; bases not matched to a gene: 4. Germline V CDR1 and CDR2: MNHEY, SVGAGI. CDR3 in DNA: TGTGCCAGCAATCAGGGGGGGAATTCACCCCTCCACTTT. The encoded protein is CASNQGGNSPLHF.

This chain uses TRBV3-1 (or the pseudogene TRBV3-2) with TRBJ1-6; D call uncertain. Germline CDR1 and CDR2: LGHDT and YNNKEL (reference sequence). Between the trimmed V and J ends, which lost 1 base and 2 bases, there was a span of 6 bases. This CDR3 comprises 15 residues. DNA of the CDR3: TGTGCCAGCAGCCAAGGCGGTACCTATAATTCACCCCTCCACTTT. Protein product: CASSQGGTYNSPLHF.

The chain recombines TRBV18 with TRBJ1-1; D gene ambiguous. Trimming removed 1 base at V and 5 bases at J, with 17 bases between. The germline CDR1 and CDR2 sequences are KGHSH and LQKENI. The CDR3 runs to 16 residues. CDR3 coding DNA: TGTGCCAGCTCACCACGGGCAGAGTGGGATGGGACTGAAGCTTTCTTT. It codes for CASSPRAEWDGTEAFF.